The clone carrying this T cell receptor beta chain was seen more than once but under ten times. These data come from a study of cytomegalovirus exposure and HLA in healthy donors. Clones were sequenced by immunoSEQ multiplex PCR, and TCRdb holds only the in-frame ones, with some missing. The table includes approximately 240,000 clones, around nine tenths detected once. CDR1 and CDR2 from the germline V gene are LNHDA and SQIVND (reference sequence). The CDR3 spans 17 residues. The V segment lost 0 bases and the J segment 4 bases; nucleotides outside the gene matches: 2. Sequenced material: PBMCs. The sequence was obtained from a woman in her late teens or twenties in good health and CMV-seronegative. The V gene is TRBV19, the J gene TRBJ2-1; 14 bases fit TRBD2. CDR3: CASSIEGTSGGYNEQFF. CDR3 DNA sequence: TGTGCCAGTAGTATAGAGGGGACTAGCGGGGGTTACAATGAGCAGTTCTTC.